The source of this T cell receptor beta chain is a study of blood T cells in healthy people across ages. No fewer than 6 micrograms of total RNA were isolated from every sample. The second PCR ran about 6 to 11 cycles with a sample-barcoded 5' primer and J-beta primers. TCRdb called the 5' RACE reads again in MiXCR, with one record for every CDR3 protein. The sample has around 700,000 distinct CDR3 sequences; roughly 25% are singletons. The germline V gene has CDR1 SGHAT and CDR2 FQDESV (reference sequence). The CDR3 sequence is 18 residues long. The V segment lost 2 bases and the J segment 0 bases; nucleotides outside the gene matches: 6. This clonotype was seen a few times. This sample also belongs to another study, concerning T cells of mothers and their children.

Sample: blood. This chain connects TRBV11-1 to TRBJ2-4; 11 bases match TRBD2. The sequence was collected from a boy aged 5-17 years in good health. The CDR3 coding sequence is TGTGCCAGCAGCTTAAACCCGGGACTAGCGGTAGCCAAAAACATTCAGTACTTC. Protein product: CASSLNPGLAVAKNIQYF. Full variable domain (outside the CDR3, taken from reference TRBV11-1 and TRBJ2-4): EAEVAQSPRYKITEKSQAVAFWCDPISGHATLYWYRQILGQGPELLVQFQDESVVDDSQLPKDRFSAERLKGVDSTLKIQPAELGDSAMYLCASSLNPGLAVAKNIQYFGAGTRLSVL.